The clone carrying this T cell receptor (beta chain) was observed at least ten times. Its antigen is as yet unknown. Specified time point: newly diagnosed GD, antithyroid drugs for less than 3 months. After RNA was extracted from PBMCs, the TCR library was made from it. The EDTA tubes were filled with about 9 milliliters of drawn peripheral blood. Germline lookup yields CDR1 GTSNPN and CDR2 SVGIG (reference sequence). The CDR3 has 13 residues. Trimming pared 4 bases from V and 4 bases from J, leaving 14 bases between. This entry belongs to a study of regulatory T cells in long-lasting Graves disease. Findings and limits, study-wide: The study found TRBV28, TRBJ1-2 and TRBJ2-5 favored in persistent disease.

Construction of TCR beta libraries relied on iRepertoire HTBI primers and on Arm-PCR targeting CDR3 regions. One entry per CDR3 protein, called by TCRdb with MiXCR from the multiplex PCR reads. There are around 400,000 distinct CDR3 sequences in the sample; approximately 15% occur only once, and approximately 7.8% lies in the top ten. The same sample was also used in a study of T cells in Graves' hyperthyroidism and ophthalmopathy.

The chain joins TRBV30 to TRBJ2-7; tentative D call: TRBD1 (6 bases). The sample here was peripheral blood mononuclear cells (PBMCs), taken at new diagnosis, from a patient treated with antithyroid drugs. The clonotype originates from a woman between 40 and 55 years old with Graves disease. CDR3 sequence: CAWNRQDSYEQYF. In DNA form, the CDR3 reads TGTGCCTGGAATCGACAGGACAGTTACGAGCAGTACTTC.